This T cell receptor (beta chain) was sequenced in a study of blood T cell repertoires in COVID-19. Study as a whole: PBMCs, B-cell-depleted T cells, or T cells were the source of the cDNA or gDNA that made up the material.

V was clipped by 4 bases and J by 4 bases; unmatched bases: 9. The germline gives CDR1 SGHRS, CDR2 YFSETQ. The length of the CDR3 is 16 residues. This table comes from immunoSEQ multiplex PCR, and its TCRdb copy is limited to in-frame clones, with some not included. The sample consists of about 190,000 clones, more than 70% of them appearing once. Sequenced material: peripheral blood. J is TRBJ1-5 and V is TRBV5-1; 9 bases fit TRBD1. The TCR sequence derives from an elderly woman with active or convalescent COVID-19. The CDR3 protein is CASSPIPDRGNQPQHF. CDR3 sequence (DNA): TGCGCCAGCAGCCCAATACCGGACAGGGGAAATCAGCCCCAGCATTTT.